Each of the 2 T cell receptor beta chains below was sequenced from the same sample in a study of T cell repertoires in cytomegalovirus infection. No cognate antigen is known for these TCRs. Via MiXCR, TCRdb re-called the reads, giving one row per CDR3 protein. This repertoire shows 700,000 to 950,000 distinct CDR3 sequences, approximately 30% found once; its top ten account for 9.5% to 15%. Sample: cultured CD8+ T cells from PBMCs, taken from culture after CMV antigen stimulation. All receptors come from a human donor in good health (CMV status not recorded). Some clones in this sample may be carry-over from other donors' samples.

This clonotype was seen ten or more times. This sequence joins TRBV27 and TRBJ1-2; 12 nucleotides align to TRBD1. Trimming cost V 9 bases and J 8 bases; bases outside gene matches: 7. This CDR3 has 13 amino acids. CDR1 and CDR2 from the germline V gene are MNHEY and SMNVEV (reference sequence). The DNA for the CDR3 is TGTGCCAGTAGTCCCGGGACAGGGGGCGGCTACACCTTC. Protein: CASSPGTGGGYTF.

This clonotype has a count of ten or more. The chain links TRBV6-6 to TRBJ1-1; the match to TRBD1 covers 7 bases. V gave up 2 bases and J gave up 6 bases; unmatched junction bases: 3. This CDR3 has 13 amino acids. Germline lookup yields CDR1 MNHNY and CDR2 SVGAGI (reference sequence). This CDR3 reads CASSYVTGAEAFF. CDR3 bases: TGTGCCAGCAGTTACGTCACAGGGGCTGAAGCTTTCTTT.